This T cell receptor (beta chain) stems from a study of blood T cell repertoires in COVID-19. Study background: The study drew acute and convalescent COVID-19 samples from the United States, Italy and Spain.

This clone appeared a few times. Clones were read by immunoSEQ multiplex PCR, and TCRdb kept only the in-frame ones, dropping some. The table includes hundreds of thousands of clones, roughly 90% detected once. This TCR was recovered from a woman aged 30 to 39 with COVID-19, enrolled during active disease. The specimen sequenced was peripheral blood.

CDR3 protein: CATSNQGSDTQYF. The CDR3 coding sequence is TGTGCCACCAGCAACCAGGGCTCAGATACGCAGTATTTT. The V and J genes are TRBV15 and TRBJ2-3; tentatively, D is TRBD1 (5 bases). Germline CDR1 LNHNV, CDR2 YYDKDF (reference sequence). This CDR3 region has 13 residues. V lost 4 bases and J lost 4, with 9 bases in between.